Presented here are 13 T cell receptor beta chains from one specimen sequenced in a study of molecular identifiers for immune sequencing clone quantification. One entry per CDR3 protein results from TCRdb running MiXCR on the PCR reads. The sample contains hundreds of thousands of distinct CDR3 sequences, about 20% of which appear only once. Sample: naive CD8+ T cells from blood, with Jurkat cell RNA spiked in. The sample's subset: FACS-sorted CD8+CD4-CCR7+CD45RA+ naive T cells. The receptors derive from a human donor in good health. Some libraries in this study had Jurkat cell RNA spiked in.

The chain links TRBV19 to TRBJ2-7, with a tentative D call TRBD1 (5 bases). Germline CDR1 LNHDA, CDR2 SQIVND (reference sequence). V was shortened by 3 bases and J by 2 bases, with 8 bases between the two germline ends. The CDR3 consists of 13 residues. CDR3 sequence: CASSMTAAYEQYF. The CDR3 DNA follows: TGTGCCAGTAGTATGACAGCTGCCTACGAGCAGTACTTC.

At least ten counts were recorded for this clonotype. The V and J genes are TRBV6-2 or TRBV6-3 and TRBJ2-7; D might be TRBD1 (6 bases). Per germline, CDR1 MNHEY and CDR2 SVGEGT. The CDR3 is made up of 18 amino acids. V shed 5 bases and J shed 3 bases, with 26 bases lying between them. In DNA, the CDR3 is TGTGCCAGCAGTAACCCCATAACCGGGACATGGGATGTCTACGAGCAGTACTTC. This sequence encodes CASSNPITGTWDVYEQYF.

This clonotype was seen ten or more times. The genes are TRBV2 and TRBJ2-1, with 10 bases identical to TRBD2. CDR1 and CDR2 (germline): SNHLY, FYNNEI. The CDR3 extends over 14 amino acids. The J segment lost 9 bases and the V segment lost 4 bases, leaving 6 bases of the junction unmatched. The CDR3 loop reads CASSAEAGGPEQFF. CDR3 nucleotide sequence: TGTGCCAGCAGTGCCGAAGCGGGGGGGCCTGAGCAGTTCTTC.

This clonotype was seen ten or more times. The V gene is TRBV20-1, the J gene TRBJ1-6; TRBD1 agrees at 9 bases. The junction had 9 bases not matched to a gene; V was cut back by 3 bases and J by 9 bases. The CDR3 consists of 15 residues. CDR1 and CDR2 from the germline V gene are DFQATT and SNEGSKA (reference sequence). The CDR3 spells CSARGTGSATSPLHF. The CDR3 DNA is TGCAGTGCTAGGGGGACAGGGAGTGCTACTTCACCCCTCCACTTT.

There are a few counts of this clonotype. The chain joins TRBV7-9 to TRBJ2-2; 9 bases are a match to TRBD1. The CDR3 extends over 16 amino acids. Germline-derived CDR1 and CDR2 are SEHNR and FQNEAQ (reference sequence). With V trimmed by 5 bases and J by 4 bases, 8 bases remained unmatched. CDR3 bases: TGTGCCAGCAGCGCCCGAAAGGGACAGGGCACCGGGGAGCTGTTTTTT. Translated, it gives CASSARKGQGTGELFF.

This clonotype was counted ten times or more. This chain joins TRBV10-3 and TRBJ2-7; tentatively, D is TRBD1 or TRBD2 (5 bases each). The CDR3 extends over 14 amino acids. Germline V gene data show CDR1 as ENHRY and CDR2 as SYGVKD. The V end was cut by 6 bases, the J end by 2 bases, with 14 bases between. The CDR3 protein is CAIRLGELTYEQYF. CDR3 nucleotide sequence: TGTGCCATCAGGTTGGGGGAACTCACCTACGAGCAGTACTTC.

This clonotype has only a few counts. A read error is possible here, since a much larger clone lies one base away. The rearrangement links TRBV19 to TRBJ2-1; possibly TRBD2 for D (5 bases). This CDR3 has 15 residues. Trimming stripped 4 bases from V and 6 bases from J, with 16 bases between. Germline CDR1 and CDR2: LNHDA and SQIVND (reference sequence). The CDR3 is CASSTVPLVVNEQFF. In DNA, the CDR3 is TGTGCCAGTAGTACAGTCCCACTAGTAGTCAATGAGCAGTTCTTC.

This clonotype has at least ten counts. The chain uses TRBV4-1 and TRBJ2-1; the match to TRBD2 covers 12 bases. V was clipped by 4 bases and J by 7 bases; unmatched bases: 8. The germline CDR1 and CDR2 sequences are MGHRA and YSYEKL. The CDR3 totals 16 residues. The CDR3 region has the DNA TGCGCCAGCAGCCGGATACTAGCGGGAGGAAGGAATGAGCAGTTCTTC. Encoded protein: CASSRILAGGRNEQFF.

The CDR3 sequence: CASSIQGGYEQYF. The CDR3 coding sequence is TGTGCCAGTAGTATACAGGGGGGGTACGAGCAGTACTTC. V usage is TRBV19 and J usage is TRBJ2-7, with D possibly called TRBD1 or TRBD2 (7 bases each). This CDR3 has 13 amino acids. In germline, CDR1 is LNHDA, CDR2 SQIVND (reference sequence). Trimming removed 2 bases from V and 4 bases from J, with 9 bases in between.

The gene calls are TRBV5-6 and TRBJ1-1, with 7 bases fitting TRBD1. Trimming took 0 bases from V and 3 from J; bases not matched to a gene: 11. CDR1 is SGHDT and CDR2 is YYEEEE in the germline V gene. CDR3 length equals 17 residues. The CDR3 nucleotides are TGTGCCAGCAGCTTGGGGGGACAGAGGAGCATGGACACTGAAGCTTTCTTT. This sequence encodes CASSLGGQRSMDTEAFF.

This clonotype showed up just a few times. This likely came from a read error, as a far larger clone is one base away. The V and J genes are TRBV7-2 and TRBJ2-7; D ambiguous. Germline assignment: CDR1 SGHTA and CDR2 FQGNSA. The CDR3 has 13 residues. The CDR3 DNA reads TGTGCCAGCAGCTTTGGTAGCTCCTACGAGCGGTACTTC. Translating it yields CASSFGSSYERYF.

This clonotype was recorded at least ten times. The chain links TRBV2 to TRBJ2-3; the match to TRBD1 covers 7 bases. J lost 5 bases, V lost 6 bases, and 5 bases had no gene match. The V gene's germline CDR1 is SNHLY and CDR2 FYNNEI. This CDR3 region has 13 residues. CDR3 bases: TGTGCCAGCAGAGGGACAGCCCAAGATACGCAGTATTTT. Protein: CASRGTAQDTQYF.

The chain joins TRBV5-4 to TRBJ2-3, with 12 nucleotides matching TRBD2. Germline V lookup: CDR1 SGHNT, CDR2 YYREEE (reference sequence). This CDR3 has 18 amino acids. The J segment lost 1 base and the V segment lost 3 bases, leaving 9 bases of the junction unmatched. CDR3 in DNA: TGTGCCAGCAGCTGGCTCTTGACTAGCGGGGGCCGCACAGATACGCAGTATTTT. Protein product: CASSWLLTSGGRTDTQYF. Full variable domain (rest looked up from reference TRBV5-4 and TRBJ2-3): ETGVTQSPTHLIKTRGQQVTLRCSSQSGHNTVSWYQQALGQGPQFIFQYYREEENGRGNFPPRFSGLQFPNYSSELNVNALELDDSALYLCASSWLLTSGGRTDTQYFGPGTRLTVL.